One T cell receptor (beta chain) is described in this entry. As yet, its antigen is unknown. This entry comes from a study of cytomegalovirus exposure and HLA in healthy donors. Looking at the study overall: Sequencing of some 190 million T cells in an earlier analysis found more than 100 million unique TCR beta sequences.

The primer mix had 60 Vbeta and 13 Jbeta primers. Clones were sequenced by immunoSEQ multiplex PCR, and TCRdb holds only the in-frame ones, with some missing. The sample gives about 140,000 clones, approximately 80% of which show up once; around 2.9% is in the top ten. Whole-study findings and limits: What was likely a sequencing artifact was a cluster of highly shared sequence variants.

V was trimmed by 3 bases and J by 4 bases, leaving 15 bases between them. Germline values: CDR1 LNHDA, CDR2 SQIVND (reference sequence). This CDR3 region has 15 residues. The V gene is TRBV19, the J gene TRBJ1-2; tentative D call: TRBD1 (5 bases). The clonotype comes from a female donor in good health and CMV-seronegative. Sequencing input: PBMCs. Here the CDR3 reads CASSMIRGLIYGYTF. The CDR3 DNA sequence: TGTGCCAGTAGTATGATAAGGGGCCTTATCTATGGCTACACCTTC.